These T cell receptor beta chains were read from a single sample in a study of persistence of HIV-infected CD4 T cells. Libraries were prepared by immunoSEQ multiplex PCR; TCRdb keeps only in-frame clonotypes and omits some of them. The data hold 48,000 or so clones, with 70% to 80% observed a single time. No antigens are known for them. Sequences were derived from CD4+ T cells sorted from PBMCs after roughly 19-hour stimulation, sampled from a patient who received antiretroviral therapy. The source of these receptors is an adult man with HIV who was CMV-seropositive. Both conserved end residues are part of each CDR3. A D gene is named only where the DNA matches it firmly. Size is omitted from some rows. Given values are once, few, many or a class for expanded clones.

D,size,V,J,DNA,CDR3
TRBD1,-,TRBV19,TRBJ2-2,TGTGCCAGTAGTATAGCCAGGGACAGGGGGCGCACCGGGGAGCTGTTTTTT,CASSIARDRGRTGELFF
-,-,TRBV6-5,TRBJ2-7,TGTGCCAGCAGGAGCACTGACCATAGCTCCTACGAGCAGTACTTC,CASRSTDHSSYEQYF
-,-,TRBV6-5,TRBJ2-7,TGTGCCAGCACCGACCTCTGGGGTAGGAGCTACGAGCAGTACTTC,CASTDLWGRSYEQYF
-,-,TRBV7-6,TRBJ1-2,TGTGCCAGCAGCCCCCGTAATGGGGGCTATGGCTACACCTTC,CASSPRNGGYGYTF
-,-,TRBV10-3,TRBJ1-6,TGTGCCATCAGTGAGAGCTTGAATTCACCCCTCCACTTT,CAISESLNSPLHF
TRBD1,-,TRBV27,TRBJ2-7,TGTGCCAGCAGGACAGCCCACGGGGGACAGGGGATTACGTACGAGCAGTACTTC,CASRTAHGGQGITYEQYF
TRBD1,few,TRBV11-3,TRBJ2-5,TGTGCCAGCAGCTCCCCTGGACAGGGGGGGACCCAGTACTTC,CASSSPGQGGTQYF
TRBD1,-,TRBV6-5,TRBJ1-1,TGTGCCACCAGGGGGGGTGCAGGGGTCACTGAAGCTTTCTTT,CATRGGAGVTEAFF
-,few,TRBV7-9,TRBJ2-7,TGTGCCAGCAGCCCACGGACAGCCCCCTACGAGCAGTACTTC,CASSPRTAPYEQYF
-,-,TRBV30,TRBJ1-6,TGTGCCTGGAGTGTACGTGCAGGGGCGGGCAATTCACCCCTCCACTTT,CAWSVRAGAGNSPLHF
TRBD1,-,TRBV19,TRBJ2-5,TGTGCCAGTAGTCCCGGACAGGGGCCAGAGACCCAGTACTTC,CASSPGQGPETQYF
-,-,TRBV11-1,TRBJ2-7,TGTGCCAGCAGCTCCCGGGGCATAGCTTCCTACGAGCAGTACTTC,CASSSRGIASYEQYF
-,-,TRBV6-6,TRBJ1-2,TGTGCCAGCAGTCCACAGGGTTGGGGCTACACCTTC,CASSPQGWGYTF
-,-,TRBV5-1,TRBJ1-2,TGCGCCAGCAGCTCTCAGCCACAAACGACTAACTATGGCTACACCTTC,CASSSQPQTTNYGYTF
-,-,TRBV18,TRBJ1-5,TGTGCCAGCTCACCGGTGGACGGGCGGATAGGCCAGCCCCAGCATTTT,CASSPVDGRIGQPQHF
-,-,TRBV27,TRBJ1-2,-,CASSSGRAGGYTF
-,-,TRBV6-5,TRBJ1-5,TGTGCCAGCAGTATTAGGGTATCAAGTCAGCCCCAGCATTTT,CASSIRVSSQPQHF
TRBD1,-,TRBV2,TRBJ1-4,TGTGCCAGCACCAAGGGCAGGGGGAATGAAAAACTGTTTTTT,CASTKGRGNEKLFF
-,few,TRBV4-2,TRBJ2-3,TGTGCCAGCAGCCAAGATGGGACTAGCACAGATACGCAGTATTTT,CASSQDGTSTDTQYF
-,-,TRBV19,TRBJ1-5,TGTGCCAGTAGTATAACCATTCAGCCCCAGCATTTT,CASSITIQPQHF
TRBD1,-,TRBV4-1,TRBJ2-7,TGCGCCAGCAGCCAAGTGGACAGGGCCCTCTACGAGCAGTACTTC,CASSQVDRALYEQYF
TRBD2,once,TRBV6-2/TRBV6-3,TRBJ2-1,TGTGCCAGCAGTTATAGCGGGGGAGTCTACAATGAGCAGTTCTTC,CASSYSGGVYNEQFF
TRBD2,-,TRBV9,TRBJ2-1,TGTGCCAGCAGCCGACTAGCGGGCTCCAATGAGCAGTTCTTC,CASSRLAGSNEQFF
-,-,TRBV6-5,TRBJ2-5,TGTGCCAGCAGTTGGGGAGACCAGCAAGAGACCCAGTACTTC,CASSWGDQQETQYF
-,-,TRBV7-2,TRBJ2-7,TGTGCCAGCAGCTTCGGCGGCTCCGGGCAGTACTTC,CASSFGGSGQYF
TRBD1,few,TRBV27,TRBJ1-2,TGTGCCAGCAGTCCGCGACGACAGGGGTACTATGGCTACACCTTC,CASSPRRQGYYGYTF
-,-,TRBV27,TRBJ2-6,TGTGCCAGCAGCTACTCGGGACCCTCGGGATATGGGGCCAACGTCCTGACTTTC,CASSYSGPSGYGANVLTF
TRBD1,-,TRBV5-1,TRBJ2-3,TGCGCCAGCAGCTTGCCGCAGGGGGCGGGAGATACGCAGTATTTT,CASSLPQGAGDTQYF
TRBD1,-,TRBV19,TRBJ1-5,TGTGCCAGTAGTATTACTGGGACAGGGGCCAGGCAGCCCCAGCATTTT,CASSITGTGARQPQHF
-,few,TRBV15,TRBJ2-4,TGTGCCACCAGCAAGCAGGGCAACAAAAACATTCAGTACTTC,CATSKQGNKNIQYF
TRBD2,-,TRBV29-1,TRBJ2-1,TGCGCGACTAGCGGGAGCCATGAGCAGTTCTTC,CATSGSHEQFF
-,-,TRBV9,TRBJ2-7,TGTGCCAGCAGCTTCCGGGACAACTCCTACGAGCAGTACTTC,CASSFRDNSYEQYF
-,-,TRBV5-8,TRBJ2-7,TGTGCCAGCACCTCGTCCGGTAGTGGGCAGTACTTC,CASTSSGSGQYF
TRBD1,-,TRBV7-8,TRBJ1-4,TGTGCCAGCAGCCGGGACAGCGGTGAAAAACTGTTTTTT,CASSRDSGEKLFF
TRBD1,-,TRBV2,TRBJ1-5,TGTGCCAGCAGCGACAGGGTCAGTAATCAGCCCCAGCATTTT,CASSDRVSNQPQHF
TRBD1,-,TRBV4-2,TRBJ1-2,TGTGCCAGCAGCCCTGAGAGGGGGCGAATGGGGTATGGCTACACCTTC,CASSPERGRMGYGYTF
-,-,TRBV7-9,TRBJ2-3,TGTGCCAGCAGCTCGGCGGGCTCCAATTCAGATACGCAGTATTTT,CASSSAGSNSDTQYF
-,-,TRBV12-3/TRBV12-4,TRBJ1-3,TGTGCCAGCAGTTTGGGTGGAAACACCATATATTTT,CASSLGGNTIYF
-,-,TRBV6-4,TRBJ1-1,TGTGCCAGCAGTGGAGTCCTAACCGGGACTCCTATGAACACTGAAGCTTTCTTT,CASSGVLTGTPMNTEAFF
-,few,TRBV6-5,TRBJ1-1,TGTGCCAGCAGTTACTCAAGGGGGGTCGGTGAAGCTTTCTTT,CASSYSRGVGEAFF
-,-,TRBV19,TRBJ2-7,TGTGCCAGTAGTATCGTTAAGGGTTCCTACGAGCAGTACTTC,CASSIVKGSYEQYF
-,-,TRBV5-1,TRBJ2-1,TGCGCCAGCAGCTTGGAACGGGGGCGGAATGAGCAGTTCTTC,CASSLERGRNEQFF
-,once,TRBV2,TRBJ1-1,TGTGCCAGCACTCCAAGCGGGGCCAGGAACACTGAAGCTTTCTTT,CASTPSGARNTEAFF
-,-,TRBV6-2/TRBV6-3,TRBJ2-7,TGTGCCAGCAGTTACTCCGGGACGACTTACGAGCAGTACTTC,CASSYSGTTYEQYF
-,-,TRBV6-5,TRBJ1-4,TGTGCCAGCAGCCCCGAGAGAACAACTAATGAAAAACTGTTTTTT,CASSPERTTNEKLFF
-,few,TRBV27,TRBJ1-2,TGTGCCAGCAGTCCCGAAGAGGGGTATTACTATGGCTACACCTTC,CASSPEEGYYYGYTF
-,few,TRBV2,TRBJ2-2,TGTGCCAGCAGCGAACAATACCCGGGAAATCTAAGGACCGGGGAGCTGTTTTTT,CASSEQYPGNLRTGELFF
TRBD2,-,TRBV10-3,TRBJ2-3,TGTGCCATCAGTGACTCCGGGACTAGCGGGAGGTCAGATACGCAGTATTTT,CAISDSGTSGRSDTQYF
TRBD1,-,TRBV14,TRBJ2-7,TGTGCCAGCAGCTACCGGACAGGGAAAAGCGAGCAGTACTTC,CASSYRTGKSEQYF
-,once,TRBV5-4,TRBJ2-7,TGTGCCAGCAGCTTTGGAGATGGCTCCTACGAGCAGTACTTC,CASSFGDGSYEQYF
TRBD1,-,TRBV6-5,TRBJ1-2,TGTGCCAGCAGTTCTGGACAGGTTAACTATGGCTACACCTTC,CASSSGQVNYGYTF
TRBD2,-,TRBV5-6,TRBJ2-1,TGTGCCAGCAGCTTGCGCCAGCGGGGGGGAAATGAGCAGTTCTTC,CASSLRQRGGNEQFF
-,-,TRBV4-1,TRBJ1-2,TGCGCCAGCAGCCGCGTAAGAGCCGGTTTAACCTTC,CASSRVRAGLTF
-,-,TRBV10-2,TRBJ2-3,TGCGCCAGCAGTCCTTTAGCCCCCTGGACTGATACGCAGTATTTT,CASSPLAPWTDTQYF